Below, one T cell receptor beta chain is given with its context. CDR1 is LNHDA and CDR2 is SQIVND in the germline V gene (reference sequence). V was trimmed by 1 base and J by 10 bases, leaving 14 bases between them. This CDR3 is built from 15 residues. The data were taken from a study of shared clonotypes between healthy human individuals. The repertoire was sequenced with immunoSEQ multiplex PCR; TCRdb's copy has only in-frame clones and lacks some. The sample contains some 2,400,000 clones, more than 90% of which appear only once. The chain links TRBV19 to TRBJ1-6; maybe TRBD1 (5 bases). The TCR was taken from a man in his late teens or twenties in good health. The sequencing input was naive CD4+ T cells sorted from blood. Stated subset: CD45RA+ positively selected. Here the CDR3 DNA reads TGTGCCAGTAGTATAGTAGGGCAGGGAGGATCACCCCTCCACTTT. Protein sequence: CASSIVGQGGSPLHF. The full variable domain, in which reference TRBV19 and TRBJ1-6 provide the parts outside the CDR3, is DGGITQSPKYLFRKEGQNVTLSCEQNLNHDAMYWYRQDPGQGLRLIYYSQIVNDFQKGDIAEGYSVSREKKESFPLTVTSAQKNPTAFYLCASSIVGQGGSPLHFGNGTRLTVT.